The 28 T cell receptor beta chains presented below share a single source sample, sequenced in a study of OX40 agonist ivuxolimab in advanced cancers. Sequencing used immunoSEQ multiplex PCR; TCRdb keeps in-frame clones, though not all of them. The profile covers over 30,000 clones, with around 90% appearing a single time and approximately 4% taken by the ten largest. The sequences come from CD4+ or CD8+ T cells sorted from blood, collected in a trial of the OX40 agonist ivuxolimab. These receptors came from an adult with an advanced solid tumor such as melanoma, head and neck, liver or kidney cancer.

The rearrangement joins TRBV7-6 to TRBJ2-2; D possibly corresponds to TRBD2 (5 bases). Germline-derived CDR1 and CDR2 are SGHVS and FNYEAQ. The CDR3 consists of 15 residues. V lost 5 bases, J lost 5 bases, and 15 bases lay in between. CDR3 coding DNA: TGTGCCAGCAGCCAGCGGCAGGCGTTTACCGGGGAGCTGTTTTTT. Translating it yields CASSQRQAFTGELFF.

V gene TRBV29-1 combines with J gene TRBJ2-1; 13 bases are shared with TRBD2. J gave up 7 bases and V 2 bases, and 11 bases lay outside the gene matches. Germline lookup yields CDR1 SQVTM and CDR2 ANQGSEA. The CDR3 loop spans 17 amino acids. The CDR3 here is CSVELAGTSGIMNEQFF. CDR3 sequence (DNA): TGCAGCGTTGAATTAGCCGGGACTAGCGGGATAATGAATGAGCAGTTCTTC.

V gene TRBV25-1 combines with J gene TRBJ1-3; no definite D call. This CDR3 is built from 13 residues. Germline V gene lookup returns CDR1 MGHDK and CDR2 SYGVNS. Trimming removed 10 bases at V and 2 bases at J, with 12 bases between. The CDR3 region has the DNA TGTGCCACCATCACCAACACTGGAAACACCATATATTTT. Protein: CATITNTGNTIYF.

The chain recombines TRBV28 with TRBJ2-7; TRBD2 matches 11 bases. V trimming: 10 bases; J trimming: 0 bases; junction bases outside the gene matches: 11. There are 16 residues in the CDR3. Looked up from germline, CDR1 is MDHEN and CDR2 is SYDVKM. CDR3 in amino acids: CATLSSGRTSSYEQYF. For the CDR3, the DNA is TGTGCCACCCTATCTAGCGGGAGGACTAGCTCCTACGAGCAGTACTTC.

This clone was detected once. J is TRBJ2-7 and V is TRBV7-2, with D maybe TRBD2 (5 bases). Germline CDR1 is SGHTA and CDR2 is FQGNSA. V dropped 1 base and J dropped 6 bases, with 10 bases sitting between them. The CDR3 totals 13 residues. CDR3 sequence: CASSLVDGGEQYF. The CDR3 DNA reads TGTGCCAGCAGCTTAGTGGATGGAGGCGAGCAGTACTTC.

This clone has just one count. V and J are TRBV5-5 and TRBJ2-7; no clear D gene. This CDR3 contains 14 residues. Germline V gene sequence: CDR1 SGHKS, CDR2 YYEKEE (reference sequence). V dropped 3 bases and J dropped 0 bases, with 10 bases sitting between them. The CDR3 DNA reads as TGTGCCAGCAGCTCGGGCAGTAGCTCCTACGAGCAGTACTTC. As protein: CASSSGSSSYEQYF. Supplemented by reference TRBV5-5 and TRBJ2-7, the full variable domain reads DAGVTQSPTHLIKTRGQQVTLRCSPISGHKSVSWYQQVLGQGPQFIFQYYEKEERGRGNFPDRFSARQFPNYSSELNVNALLLGDSALYLCASSSGSSSYEQYFGPGTRLTVT.

As DNA, the CDR3 is TGTGCCAGCAGTGAACGCAGGGCGAACACCGGGGAGCTGTTTTTT. Protein sequence: CASSERRANTGELFF. This chain links TRBV2 with TRBJ2-2; possible D gene TRBD1, 5 bases. The CDR3 extends over 15 amino acids. Trimming cost V 2 bases and J 0 bases, with 7 bases left between them. Germline V gene lookup returns CDR1 SNHLY and CDR2 FYNNEI.

The J gene is TRBJ2-5, the V gene TRBV11-2, with 10 bases identical to TRBD2. Germline lookup yields CDR1 SGHAT and CDR2 FQNNGV. CDR3 length equals 17 residues. Trimming at V came to 5 bases and at J to 7 bases, leaving 16 bases not matched to a gene. The CDR3 is CASSPEMSGGGLGTQYF. The CDR3 region has the DNA TGTGCCAGCAGCCCGGAGATGAGCGGGGGGGGCTTGGGGACCCAGTACTTC.

The chain joins TRBV5-3 to TRBJ2-3; D is ambiguous. TRBV5-3 is noted as an ORF with a role that remains uncertain. The V end was cut by 1 base, the J end by 2 bases, with 5 bases between. The CDR3 is made up of 13 amino acids. The CDR3 loop is CARSLSNTDTQYF. The DNA for the CDR3 is TGTGCCAGAAGCTTGTCCAACACAGATACGCAGTATTTT.

This rearrangement joins TRBV28 to TRBJ1-4; no clear D gene. This CDR3 is 14 amino acids long. CDR1 and CDR2 (germline): MDHEN, SYDVKM. Between the trimmed V and J ends, which lost 6 bases and 4 bases, there was a span of 12 bases. The CDR3, as DNA: TGTGCCAGCAGCTCAGACGGAGATAATGAAAAACTGTTTTTT. Protein: CASSSDGDNEKLFF.

The chain joins TRBV9 to TRBJ1-6; D unresolved. Germline CDR1 and CDR2: SGDLS and YYNGEE. Trimming took 0 bases from V and 3 from J, leaving 10 bases between them. CDR3 length equals 16 residues. CDR3 nucleotides: TGTGCCAGCAGCGTAGATCCGGGGTTCTATAATTCACCCCTCCACTTT. Its protein product is CASSVDPGFYNSPLHF.

This chain connects TRBV19 to TRBJ2-1; 8 bases line up with TRBD2. Germline CDR1 is LNHDA and CDR2 is SQIVND (reference sequence). Germline trimming cut 3 bases from V and 1 base from J; bases unmatched to any gene: 5. This CDR3 spans 16 amino acids. CDR3 sequence reads: CASSINGRGSYNEQFF. The CDR3 DNA follows: TGTGCCAGTAGTATCAACGGGAGGGGGTCCTACAATGAGCAGTTCTTC.

This chain joins TRBV5-1 and TRBJ2-1; D ambiguous. The V end was cut by 0 bases, the J end by 0 bases, with 10 bases between. The CDR3 consists of 16 residues. Germline CDR1 SGHRS, CDR2 YFSETQ. CDR3 protein: CASSLGPVSSYNEQFF. DNA for the CDR3: TGCGCCAGCAGCTTGGGTCCAGTGAGCTCCTACAATGAGCAGTTCTTC.

V and J are TRBV7-2 and TRBJ2-3, with 10 bases fitting TRBD1. The CDR3 is made up of 14 amino acids. Germline CDR1 and CDR2: SGHTA and FQGNSA. J gave up 6 bases and V 5 bases, and 5 bases lay outside the gene matches. CDR3 bases: TGTGCCAGCAGCCTCCAGGGACAGGGGGATACGCAGTATTTT. It is translated as CASSLQGQGDTQYF.

A single count supports this clone. The chain couples TRBV5-6 to TRBJ1-6; D is unclear. This CDR3 is built from 14 residues. V was cut by 0 bases and J by 7 bases, with 8 bases left in between. The germline CDR1 and CDR2 sequences are SGHDT and YYEEEE. Here the CDR3 reads CASSLAGYNSPLHF. The CDR3 DNA reads TGTGCCAGCAGCTTGGCGGGGTACAATTCACCCCTCCACTTT.

The chain couples TRBV9 to TRBJ1-4; the D is unclear. The CDR3 is 13 residues long. Germline values: CDR1 SGDLS, CDR2 YYNGEE. The ends were cut back, 1 base at V and 12 bases at J, with 13 bases in the middle. CDR3 sequence: CASSVMDRGELFF. CDR3 coding DNA: TGTGCCAGCAGCGTAATGGACCGCGGGGAACTGTTTTTT.

V usage is TRBV6-1 and J usage is TRBJ2-5; 11 positions agree with TRBD2. The CDR3 runs to 14 residues. Germline V gene sequence: CDR1 MNHNS, CDR2 SASEGT. The V gene end was trimmed by 5 bases and the J gene end by 3 bases; junction bases not matched to a gene: 2. CDR3 nucleotide sequence: TGTGCCAGCAGTCCGGGACTAGCGGAAGAGACCCAGTACTTC. Residues: CASSPGLAEETQYF.

The genes are TRBV7-2 and TRBJ2-7; no definite D call. This CDR3 has 13 amino acids. CDR1 and CDR2 (germline): SGHTA, FQGNSA. V was pared by 3 bases and J by 5 bases, with 11 bases between. CDR3 in amino acids: CASSLNVVDEQYF. DNA of the CDR3: TGTGCCAGCAGCTTGAATGTGGTCGACGAGCAGTACTTC.

This chain connects TRBV9 to TRBJ1-4; TRBD1 matches at 8 bases. This CDR3 comprises 15 residues. Germline V lookup: CDR1 SGDLS, CDR2 YYNGEE. The V segment lost 0 bases and the J segment 5 bases; nucleotides outside the gene matches: 3. Here the CDR3 reads CASSVGQGANEKLFF. The CDR3, as DNA: TGTGCCAGCAGCGTAGGGCAGGGGGCGAATGAAAAACTGTTTTTT.

This clone was seen once. This sequence joins TRBV27 and TRBJ2-2; TRBD2 matches at 7 bases. The germline V gene encodes CDR1 MNHEY and CDR2 SMNVEV (reference sequence). This CDR3 has 16 amino acids. J lost 2 bases, V lost 1 base, and 4 bases had no gene match. This chain's CDR3 is CASSLLSGANTGELFF. CDR3 DNA: TGTGCCAGCAGTTTATTAAGCGGGGCAAACACCGGGGAGCTGTTTTTT.

This chain links TRBV19 with TRBJ1-1; the match to TRBD1 covers 11 bases. Germline V gives CDR1 LNHDA, CDR2 SQIVND (reference sequence). Trimming took 5 bases from V and 1 from J; bases not matched to a gene: 3. The CDR3 runs to 15 residues. The chain's CDR3 is CASSPGQGGNTEAFF. As DNA, the CDR3 is TGTGCCAGTAGTCCGGGACAGGGGGGGAACACTGAAGCTTTCTTT.

The chain links TRBV6-1 to TRBJ1-2; 7 nucleotides align to TRBD1. The germline CDR1 and CDR2 sequences are MNHNS and SASEGT. The CDR3 consists of 14 residues. Trimming removed 2 bases from V and 2 bases from J; junction bases left unmatched: 2. The CDR3 nucleotides read TGTGCCAGCAGTGAAAACAGGGGAAACTATGGCTACACCTTC. Translation gives CASSENRGNYGYTF.

The gene calls are TRBV30 and TRBJ2-3, with D perhaps given as TRBD1 or TRBD2 (7 bases each). The V end lost 2 bases, the J end lost 3 bases, and 12 bases lay between the germline ends. The CDR3 sequence is 14 residues long. Germline loops: CDR1 GTSNPN, CDR2 SVGIG (reference sequence). CDR3 sequence reads: CAWSLQGGTDTQYF. The DNA of the CDR3 is TGTGCCTGGAGTCTCCAGGGGGGGACAGATACGCAGTATTTT.

V usage is TRBV5-1 and J usage is TRBJ2-2, with 16 nucleotides matching TRBD2. V lost 2 bases and J lost 7; bases outside the gene matches: 5. The germline CDR1 and CDR2 sequences are SGHRS and YFSETQ. This CDR3 spans 17 amino acids. CDR3 amino acids: CASSFGTSGRASGELFF. CDR3 nucleotide sequence: TGCGCCAGCAGCTTCGGGACTAGCGGGAGGGCCAGCGGGGAGCTGTTTTTT.

The V and J genes are TRBV19 and TRBJ2-5; 10 bases line up with TRBD1. CDR3 length: 16 residues. Per the germline V gene, CDR1 is LNHDA and CDR2 is SQIVND (reference sequence). V was pared by 4 bases and J by 7 bases, with 12 bases of the junction left unmatched. CDR3 nucleotides: TGTGCCAGTAGTACCACCATGACCGGGACAGGGGTGACCCAGTACTTC. Protein sequence: CASSTTMTGTGVTQYF.

V gene TRBV19 combines with J gene TRBJ1-5, with 8 bases identical to TRBD1. The length of the CDR3 is 20 residues. With V trimmed by 4 bases and J by 0 bases, 17 bases remained unmatched. Germline CDR1 and CDR2: LNHDA and SQIVND (reference sequence). The CDR3 region is CASSTGTGRFDGYSNQPQHF. The CDR3 bases are TGTGCCAGTAGTACAGGGACAGGACGGTTTGATGGATATAGCAATCAGCCCCAGCATTTT.

The chain joins TRBV7-6 to TRBJ1-6; D ambiguous. This CDR3 has 15 residues. The V end lost 5 bases, the J end lost 3 bases, and 11 bases lay between the germline ends. The germline V gene has CDR1 SGHVS and CDR2 FNYEAQ. CDR3 protein: CASSPDGDYNSPLHF. The CDR3 nucleotides are TGTGCCAGCAGCCCCGACGGCGACTATAATTCACCCCTCCACTTT. The full variable domain, rest sourced from reference TRBV7-6 and TRBJ1-6, is GAGVSQSPRYKVTKRGQDVALRCDPISGHVSLYWYRQALGQGPEFLTYFNYEAQQDKSGLPNDRFSAERPEGSISTLTIQRTEQRDSAMYRCASSPDGDYNSPLHFGNGTRLTVT.

V usage is TRBV5-6 and J usage is TRBJ2-7; 13 nucleotides agree with TRBD2. This CDR3 region has 15 residues. Germline CDR1 SGHDT, CDR2 YYEEEE. Losses at the gene ends were 4 bases for V and 3 bases for J; bases not matched to a gene: 4. The CDR3 here is CASSAGLAGLYEQYF. Here the CDR3 DNA reads TGTGCCAGCAGCGCGGGACTAGCGGGACTCTACGAGCAGTACTTC. The complete variable domain, with remaining parts taken from reference TRBV5-6 and TRBJ2-7, reads DAGVTQSPTHLIKTRGQQVTLRCSPKSGHDTVSWYQQALGQGPQFIFQYYEEEERQRGNFPDRFSGHQFPNYSSELNVNALLLGDSALYLCASSAGLAGLYEQYFGPGTRLTVT.